This T cell receptor (beta chain) was retrieved from a study of glioma-infiltrating T cells. Study-level findings and limits: Only very few CDR3 sequences appeared in both tissue and blood. Gliomas, especially low-grade, showed above-expected tissue-blood divergence; non-neoplastic patients showed below.

TCR alpha and beta CDR3 regions were amplified from RNA using iRepertoire nested multiplex PCR. TCRdb processed the multiplex PCR reads anew with MiXCR; each CDR3 protein has one entry. This sample has around 21,000 distinct CDR3 sequences; about 26% occur once, and the top ten carry about 12%. This clonotype came up many times. As yet, its antigen is unknown. Trimming removed 6 bases at V and 4 bases at J, with 23 bases between. This CDR3 is 17 amino acids long. Germline CDR1 is MDHEN and CDR2 is SYDVKM. The clonotype was recovered from a human donor with low-grade glioma or glioblastoma, undergoing nonglioma brain surgery, or in good health (not recorded which). Sequenced input: glioma tissue, nonneoplastic brain tissue, or PBMCs (not recorded which). The rearrangement uses TRBV28 and TRBJ2-3; possibly TRBD2 for D (6 bases). CDR3 sequence: CASSGIPRLDNPDTQYF. CDR3 nucleotide sequence: TGTGCCAGCAGCGGGATCCCCAGACTAGATAACCCAGATACGCAGTATTTT.